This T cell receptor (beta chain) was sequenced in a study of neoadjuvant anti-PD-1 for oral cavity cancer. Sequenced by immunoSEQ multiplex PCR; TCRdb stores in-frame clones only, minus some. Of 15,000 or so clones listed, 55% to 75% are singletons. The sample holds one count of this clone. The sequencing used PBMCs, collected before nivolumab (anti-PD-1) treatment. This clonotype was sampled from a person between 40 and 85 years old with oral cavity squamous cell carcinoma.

As DNA, the CDR3 is TGTGCCAGCAGCGCTACAGGGGGCGTTCAGCCCCAGCATTTT. It specifies CASSATGGVQPQHF. The V gene is TRBV2, the J gene TRBJ1-5; TRBD1 aligns across 9 bases. Germline loops: CDR1 SNHLY, CDR2 FYNNEI. There are 14 residues in the CDR3. Losses at the gene ends were 6 bases for V and 6 bases for J; bases not matched to a gene: 6.